Here is one T cell receptor beta chain with its context. These data come from a study of early T cells in non-severe SARS-CoV-2 infection. TCRdb reprocessed the 5' RACE reads via MiXCR and lists one record per CDR3 protein. This sample has some 66,000 distinct CDR3 sequences, with approximately 9.1% found just once. CDR1 LGHDT and CDR2 YNNKEL come from the germline V gene (reference sequence). This CDR3 has 16 amino acids. V lost 1 base and J lost 5; bases outside the gene matches: 3. The sample was whole blood. The receptor's source is an adult who was a healthcare worker with PCR-confirmed SARS-CoV-2 infection or an uninfected control (not recorded which). This sequence joins TRBV3-1 and TRBJ2-3; TRBD2 agrees at 13 bases. The DNA for the CDR3 is TGTGCCAGCAGCCAAGGACTAGCGGGAGGATTAGATACGCAGTATTTT. This translates into CASSQGLAGGLDTQYF.